This TCR beta chain was sequenced in a study of PD-1 blockade in mismatch repair-deficient tumors. About the study: Patients had about a dozen mismatch repair-deficient cancer types, all previously treated and progressing.

Findings and limits, study-wide: Tumor-resident clones, often undetectable pretreatment in blood, expanded then contracted after pembrolizumab.

Profiling relied on immunoSEQ multiplex PCR, and the TCRdb table lists in-frame clones only, not all of them. In the table there are about 51,000 clones, around 82% of which are singletons. CDR3 size: 17 residues. The junction had 5 bases not matched to a gene; V was cut back by 1 base and J by 4 bases. Germline loops: CDR1 LNHNV, CDR2 YYDKDF (reference sequence). For this clone: Its specificity is not known.

The TCR-sequenced patients were a few responders to pembrolizumab. The receptor was derived from an adult with mismatch repair-deficient cancer. Sequencing was performed on peripheral blood, taken 4 weeks after starting pembrolizumab. This sequence joins TRBV15 and TRBJ2-2, with TRBD2 matching 11 bases. CDR3 in amino acids: CATSRGIAGGSTGELFF. The CDR3 DNA sequence: TGTGCCACCAGCAGAGGAATAGCGGGAGGGTCCACCGGGGAGCTGTTTTTT.